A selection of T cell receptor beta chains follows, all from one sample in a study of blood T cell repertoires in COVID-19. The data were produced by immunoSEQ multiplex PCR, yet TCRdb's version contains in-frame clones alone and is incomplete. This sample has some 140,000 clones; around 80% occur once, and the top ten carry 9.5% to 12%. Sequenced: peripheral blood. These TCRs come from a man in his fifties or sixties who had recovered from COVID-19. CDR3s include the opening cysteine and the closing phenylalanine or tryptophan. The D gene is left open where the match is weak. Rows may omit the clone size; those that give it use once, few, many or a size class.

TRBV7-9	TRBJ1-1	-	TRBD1	CASSLEGQGGTFF	TGTGCCAGCAGCCTCGAGGGACAGGGGGGAACTTTCTTT
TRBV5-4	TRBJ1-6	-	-	CASSPRERGGNSPLHF	TGTGCCAGCAGCCCACGGGAGAGGGGCGGGAATTCACCCCTCCACTTT
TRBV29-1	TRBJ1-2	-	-	CSVVTAPYYGYTF	TGCAGCGTTGTGACAGCGCCTTACTATGGCTACACCTTC
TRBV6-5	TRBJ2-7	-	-	CASSYYPGESYEQYF	TGTGCCAGCAGTTATTACCCAGGGGAATCCTACGAGCAGTACTTC
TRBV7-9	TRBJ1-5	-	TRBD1	CASSPGGPQPQHF	TGTGCCAGCAGCCCAGGGGGCCCTCAGCCCCAGCATTTT
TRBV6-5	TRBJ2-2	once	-	CASSSVRAGELFF	TGTGCCAGCAGCTCAGTTCGGGCCGGGGAGCTGTTTTTT
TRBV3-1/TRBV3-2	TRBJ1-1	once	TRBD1	CASSQGTGPNTEAFF	TGTGCCAGCAGCCAGGGGACAGGGCCCAACACTGAAGCTTTCTTT
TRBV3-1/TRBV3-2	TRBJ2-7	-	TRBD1	CASSQATGSFHEQYF	TGTGCCAGCAGCCAAGCGACAGGGAGTTTCCACGAGCAGTACTTC
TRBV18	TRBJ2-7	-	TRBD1	CASSQGTGGTYEQYF	TGTGCCAGCTCACAAGGGACAGGGGGCACCTACGAGCAGTACTTC
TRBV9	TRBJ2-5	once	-	CASGRGTGETQYF	TGTGCCAGCGGCCGGGGGACTGGGGAGACCCAGTACTTC
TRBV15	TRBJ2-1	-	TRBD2	CATSRDRTSGRGEQFF	TGTGCCACCAGCAGAGACCGGACTAGCGGGAGAGGTGAGCAGTTCTTC
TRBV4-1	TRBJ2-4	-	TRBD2	CASSQDASGSTGHKNIQYF	TGCGCCAGCAGCCAAGATGCTAGCGGGAGCACGGGCCACAAAAACATTCAGTACTTC
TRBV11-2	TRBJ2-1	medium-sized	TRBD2	CASSLRGAGGEQFF	TGTGCCAGCAGCTTGCGGGGGGCGGGGGGCGAGCAGTTCTTC
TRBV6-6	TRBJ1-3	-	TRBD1	CASSYVPGQEGNTIYF	TGTGCCAGCAGTTACGTACCGGGACAGGAGGGAAACACCATATATTTT
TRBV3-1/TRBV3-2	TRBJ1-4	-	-	CASSQPGLNNEKLFF	TGTGCCAGCAGCCAACCGGGTCTTAATAATGAAAAACTGTTTTTT
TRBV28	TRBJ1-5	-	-	CASSFGQFPNQPQHF	TGTGCCAGCAGTTTCGGACAGTTCCCTAATCAGCCCCAGCATTTT